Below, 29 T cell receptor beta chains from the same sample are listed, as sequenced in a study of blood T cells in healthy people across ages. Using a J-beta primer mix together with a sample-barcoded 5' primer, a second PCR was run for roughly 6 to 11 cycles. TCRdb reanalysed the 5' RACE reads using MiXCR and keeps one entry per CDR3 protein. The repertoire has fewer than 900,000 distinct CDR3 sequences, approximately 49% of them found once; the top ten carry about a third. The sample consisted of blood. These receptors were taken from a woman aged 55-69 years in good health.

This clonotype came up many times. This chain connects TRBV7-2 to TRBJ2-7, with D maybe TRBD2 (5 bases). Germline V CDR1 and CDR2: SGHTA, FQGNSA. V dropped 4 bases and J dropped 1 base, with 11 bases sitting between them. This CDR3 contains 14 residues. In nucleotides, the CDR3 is TGTGCCAGCAGCTCCGGACTGAAATCCTACGAGCAGTACTTC. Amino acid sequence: CASSSGLKSYEQYF.

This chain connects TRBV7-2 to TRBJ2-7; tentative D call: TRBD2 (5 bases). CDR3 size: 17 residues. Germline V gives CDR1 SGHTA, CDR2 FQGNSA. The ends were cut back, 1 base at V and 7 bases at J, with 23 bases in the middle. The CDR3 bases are TGTGCCAGCAGCTTAGATGTAGAACGGGCTAAGTCGGGGGAGCAGTACTTC. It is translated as CASSLDVERAKSGEQYF.

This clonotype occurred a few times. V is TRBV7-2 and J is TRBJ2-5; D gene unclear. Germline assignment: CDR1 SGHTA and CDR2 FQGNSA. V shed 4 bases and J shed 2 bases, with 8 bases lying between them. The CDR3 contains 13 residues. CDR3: CASSWSRQETQYF. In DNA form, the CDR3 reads TGTGCCAGCAGCTGGAGCAGGCAAGAGACCCAGTACTTC.

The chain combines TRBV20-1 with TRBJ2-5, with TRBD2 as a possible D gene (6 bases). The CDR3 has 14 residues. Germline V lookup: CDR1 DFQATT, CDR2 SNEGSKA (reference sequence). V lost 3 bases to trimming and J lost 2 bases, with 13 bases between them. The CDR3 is CSASLLARQETQYF. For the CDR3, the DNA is TGCAGTGCTAGTCTTCTAGCGAGACAAGAGACCCAGTACTTC.

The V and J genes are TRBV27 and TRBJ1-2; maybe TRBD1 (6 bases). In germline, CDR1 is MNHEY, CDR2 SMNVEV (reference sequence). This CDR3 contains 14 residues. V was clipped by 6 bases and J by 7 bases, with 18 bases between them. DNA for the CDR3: TGTGCCAGCAGCCCGGCGAGGGGGGTAGGTGGCTACACCTTC. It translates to CASSPARGVGGYTF.

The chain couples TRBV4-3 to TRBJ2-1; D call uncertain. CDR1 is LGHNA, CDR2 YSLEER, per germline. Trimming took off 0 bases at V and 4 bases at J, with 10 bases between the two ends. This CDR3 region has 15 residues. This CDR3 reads CASSQDPAKYNEQFF. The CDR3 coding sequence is TGCGCCAGCAGCCAAGATCCGGCAAAGTACAATGAGCAGTTCTTC.

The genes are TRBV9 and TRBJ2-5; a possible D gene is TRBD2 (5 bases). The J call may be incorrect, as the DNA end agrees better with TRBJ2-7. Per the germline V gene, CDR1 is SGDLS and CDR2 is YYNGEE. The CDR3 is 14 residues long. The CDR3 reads CASSVGEVGNEQYF. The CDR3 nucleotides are TGTGCCAGCAGCGTAGGAGAGGTCGGGAACGAGCAGTACTTC.

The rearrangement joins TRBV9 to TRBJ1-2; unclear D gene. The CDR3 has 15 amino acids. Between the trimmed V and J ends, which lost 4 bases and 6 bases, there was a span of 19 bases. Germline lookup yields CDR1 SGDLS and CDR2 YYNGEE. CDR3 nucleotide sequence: TGTGCCAGCAGCATCCTCGCGACTCTGCGAAATGGCTACACCTTC. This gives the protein CASSILATLRNGYTF.

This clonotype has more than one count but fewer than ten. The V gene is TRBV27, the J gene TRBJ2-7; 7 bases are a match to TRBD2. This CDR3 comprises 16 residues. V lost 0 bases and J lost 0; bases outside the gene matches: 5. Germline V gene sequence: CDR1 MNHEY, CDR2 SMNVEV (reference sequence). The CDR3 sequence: CASSLSRTSASYEQYF. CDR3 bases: TGTGCCAGCAGTTTATCAAGAACTAGCGCCTCCTACGAGCAGTACTTC.

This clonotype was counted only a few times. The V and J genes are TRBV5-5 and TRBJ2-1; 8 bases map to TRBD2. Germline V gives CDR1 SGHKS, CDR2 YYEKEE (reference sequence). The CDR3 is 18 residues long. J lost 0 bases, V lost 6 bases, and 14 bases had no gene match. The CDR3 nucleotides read TGTGCCAGCACCCAGGCTAGCGGGTATGGCGGCTCCTACAATGAGCAGTTCTTC. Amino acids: CASTQASGYGGSYNEQFF.

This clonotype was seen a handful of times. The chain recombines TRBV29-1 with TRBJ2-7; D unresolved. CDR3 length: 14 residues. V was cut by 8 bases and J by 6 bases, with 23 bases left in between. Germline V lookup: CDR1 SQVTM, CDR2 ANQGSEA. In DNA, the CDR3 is TGCAGCACGGCCCTGAGTAGGGAAGGCTTCGAGCAGTACTTC. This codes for CSTALSREGFEQYF.

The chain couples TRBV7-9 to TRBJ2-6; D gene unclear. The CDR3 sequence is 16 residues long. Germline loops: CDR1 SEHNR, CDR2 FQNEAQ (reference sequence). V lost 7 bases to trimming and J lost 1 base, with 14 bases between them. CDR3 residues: CASMTEAPSGANVLTF. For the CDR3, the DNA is TGTGCCAGCATGACTGAGGCCCCGTCTGGGGCCAACGTCCTGACTTTC.

The CDR3 here is CASSQTQNYGYTF. CDR3 nucleotides: TGTGCCAGCAGCCAGACACAGAACTATGGCTACACCTTC. The V gene is TRBV14, the J gene TRBJ1-2, with D unclear. Germline assignment: CDR1 SGHDN and CDR2 FVKESK. Trimming removed 3 bases from V and 2 bases from J, with 7 bases in between. The CDR3 is made up of 13 amino acids.

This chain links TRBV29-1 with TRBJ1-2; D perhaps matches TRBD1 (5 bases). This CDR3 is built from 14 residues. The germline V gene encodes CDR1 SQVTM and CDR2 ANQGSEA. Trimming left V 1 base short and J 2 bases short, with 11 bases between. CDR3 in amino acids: CSVEGGAPNYGYTF. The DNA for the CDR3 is TGCAGCGTTGAAGGGGGCGCCCCCAACTATGGCTACACCTTC.

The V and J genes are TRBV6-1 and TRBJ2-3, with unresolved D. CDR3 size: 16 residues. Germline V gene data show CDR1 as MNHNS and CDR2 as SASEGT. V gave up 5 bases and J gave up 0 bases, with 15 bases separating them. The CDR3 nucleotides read TGTGCCAGCAGTAACCGCTACAGTTCTAGCACAGATACGCAGTATTTT. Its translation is CASSNRYSSSTDTQYF.

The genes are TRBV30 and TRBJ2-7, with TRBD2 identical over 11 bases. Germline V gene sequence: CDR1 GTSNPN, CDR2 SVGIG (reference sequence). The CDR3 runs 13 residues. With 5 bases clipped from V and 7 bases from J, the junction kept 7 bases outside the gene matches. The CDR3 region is CAWALAGGDEQYF. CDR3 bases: TGTGCCTGGGCCTTAGCGGGAGGGGATGAGCAGTACTTC.

The CDR3 nucleotides are TGCAGTGCCCCGTCGGCCGGGACTAGCCTCAATGAGCAGTTCTTC. Translated, it gives CSAPSAGTSLNEQFF. V usage is TRBV20-1 and J usage is TRBJ2-1, with 9 bases that match TRBD2. Germline CDR1 DFQATT, CDR2 SNEGSKA (reference sequence). V lost 6 bases, J lost 6 bases, and 12 bases stayed unmatched. The CDR3 runs to 15 residues.

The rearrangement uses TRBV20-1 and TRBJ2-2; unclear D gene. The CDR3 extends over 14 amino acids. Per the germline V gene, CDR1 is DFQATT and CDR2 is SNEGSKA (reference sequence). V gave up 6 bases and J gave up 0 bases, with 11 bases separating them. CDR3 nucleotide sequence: TGCAGTGCCCCAATCCTGGCGAACACCGGGGAGCTGTTTTTT. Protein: CSAPILANTGELFF.

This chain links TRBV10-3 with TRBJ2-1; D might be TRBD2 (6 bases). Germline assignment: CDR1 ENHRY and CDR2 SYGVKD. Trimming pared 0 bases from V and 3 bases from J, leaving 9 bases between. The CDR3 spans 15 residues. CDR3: CAISESASDYNEQFF. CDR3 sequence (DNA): TGTGCCATCAGTGAGTCGGCTAGCGACTACAATGAGCAGTTCTTC.

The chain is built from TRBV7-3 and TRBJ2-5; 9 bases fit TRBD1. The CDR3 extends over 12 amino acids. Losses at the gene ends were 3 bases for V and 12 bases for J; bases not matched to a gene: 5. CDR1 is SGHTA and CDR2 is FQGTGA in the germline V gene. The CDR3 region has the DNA TGTGCCAGCAGCTTGGACAGGGGCGAAAAGTACTTC. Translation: CASSLDRGEKYF.

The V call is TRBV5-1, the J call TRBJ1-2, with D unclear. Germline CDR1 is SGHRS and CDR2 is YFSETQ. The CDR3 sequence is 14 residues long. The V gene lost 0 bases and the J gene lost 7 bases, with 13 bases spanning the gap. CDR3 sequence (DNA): TGCGCCAGCAGCTTGGCCGGGAGGGAAGGTGGCTACACCTTC. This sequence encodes CASSLAGREGGYTF.

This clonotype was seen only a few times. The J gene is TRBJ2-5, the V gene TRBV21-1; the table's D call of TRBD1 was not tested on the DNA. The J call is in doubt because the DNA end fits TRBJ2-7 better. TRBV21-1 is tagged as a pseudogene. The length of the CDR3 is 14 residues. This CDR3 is CASSKGGREHEQYF. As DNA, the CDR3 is TGTGCCAGCAGCAAAGGGGGGCGGGAACACGAGCAGTACTTC.

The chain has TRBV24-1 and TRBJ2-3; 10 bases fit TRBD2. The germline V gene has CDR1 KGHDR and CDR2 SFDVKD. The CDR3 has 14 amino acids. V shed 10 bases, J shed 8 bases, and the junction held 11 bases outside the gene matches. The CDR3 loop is CATRTSGRTTTQYF. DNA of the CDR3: TGTGCCACGAGGACTAGCGGAAGAACAACTACGCAGTATTTT.

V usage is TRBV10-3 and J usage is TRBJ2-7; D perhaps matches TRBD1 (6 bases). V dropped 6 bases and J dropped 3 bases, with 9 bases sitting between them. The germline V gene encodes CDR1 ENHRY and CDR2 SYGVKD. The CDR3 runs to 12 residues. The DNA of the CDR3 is TGTGCCATCAGGGACAGAAACTACGAGCAGTACTTC. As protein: CAIRDRNYEQYF.

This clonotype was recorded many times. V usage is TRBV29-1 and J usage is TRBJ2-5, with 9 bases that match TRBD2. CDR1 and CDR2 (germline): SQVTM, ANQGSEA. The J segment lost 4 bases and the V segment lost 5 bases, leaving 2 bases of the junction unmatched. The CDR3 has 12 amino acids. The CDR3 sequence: CSVPAGGETQYF. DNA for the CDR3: TGCAGCGTTCCAGCGGGAGGAGAGACCCAGTACTTC.

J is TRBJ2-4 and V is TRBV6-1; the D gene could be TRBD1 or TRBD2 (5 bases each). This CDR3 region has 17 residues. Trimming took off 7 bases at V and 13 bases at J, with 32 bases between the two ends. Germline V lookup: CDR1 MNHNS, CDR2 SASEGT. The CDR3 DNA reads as TGTGCCAGCACCGATACCCCCTTCGGGACCACAAGAGTAACCCAGTACTTC. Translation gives CASTDTPFGTTRVTQYF.

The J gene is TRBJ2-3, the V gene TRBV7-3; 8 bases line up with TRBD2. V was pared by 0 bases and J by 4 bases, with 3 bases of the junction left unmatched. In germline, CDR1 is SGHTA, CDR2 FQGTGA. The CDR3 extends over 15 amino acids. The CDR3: CASSLTSGMADTQYF. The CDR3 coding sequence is TGTGCCAGCAGCTTAACTAGCGGGATGGCAGATACGCAGTATTTT.

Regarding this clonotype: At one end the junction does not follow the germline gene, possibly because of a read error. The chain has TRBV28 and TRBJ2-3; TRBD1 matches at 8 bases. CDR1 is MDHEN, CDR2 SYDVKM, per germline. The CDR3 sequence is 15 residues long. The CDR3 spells CTSSQRTGYTDTQYF. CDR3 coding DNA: TGTACCAGCAGCCAGAGGACAGGGTATACAGATACGCAGTATTTT.

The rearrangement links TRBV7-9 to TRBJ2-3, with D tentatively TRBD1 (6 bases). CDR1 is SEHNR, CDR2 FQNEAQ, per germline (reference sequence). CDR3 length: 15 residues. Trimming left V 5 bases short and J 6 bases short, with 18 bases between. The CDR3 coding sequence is TGTGCCAGCAGCCGAGGGGGAACGCACGGGGATACGCAGTATTTT. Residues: CASSRGGTHGDTQYF.